The 25 T cell receptor beta chains presented below share a single source sample, sequenced in a study of OX40 agonist ivuxolimab in advanced cancers. TCRdb keeps only in-frame clones here, not all; method: immunoSEQ multiplex PCR. The table includes roughly 89,000 clones, roughly four fifths detected once. The sequencing used CD4+ or CD8+ T cells sorted from blood, collected in a trial of the OX40 agonist ivuxolimab. These receptors came from an adult with an advanced solid tumor such as melanoma, head and neck, liver or kidney cancer.

The gene calls are TRBV19 and TRBJ1-3; 8 nucleotides line up with TRBD1. With V trimmed by 7 bases and J by 0 bases, 5 bases remained unmatched. CDR1 and CDR2 (germline): LNHDA, SQIVND (reference sequence). This CDR3 region has 15 residues. CDR3 loop: CASTKGQASGNTIYF. DNA of the CDR3: TGTGCCAGTACCAAGGGACAGGCCTCTGGAAACACCATATATTTT.

This chain joins TRBV10-1 and TRBJ2-7; a possible D gene is TRBD1 (5 bases). This CDR3 spans 13 amino acids. Germline V CDR1 and CDR2: WNHNN, SYGVQD (reference sequence). V was cut by 4 bases and J by 3 bases, with 10 bases left in between. For the CDR3, the DNA is TGCGCCAGCAGTGGTCAGGGCGACTACGAGCAGTACTTC. Translating it yields CASSGQGDYEQYF.

The chain has TRBV30 and TRBJ2-5, with 9 bases fitting TRBD2. This CDR3 contains 15 residues. Germline loops: CDR1 GTSNPN, CDR2 SVGIG (reference sequence). V was clipped by 5 bases and J by 3 bases; unmatched bases: 10. The CDR3 nucleotides are TGTGCCTGGGAGACGGGTAGCGGGGGCAAAGAGACCCAGTACTTC. Amino acids: CAWETGSGGKETQYF.

The chain recombines TRBV27 with TRBJ2-3, with unresolved D. Germline CDR1 is MNHEY and CDR2 is SMNVEV (reference sequence). V was cut by 5 bases and J by 6 bases, with 12 bases left in between. This CDR3 region has 13 residues. As DNA, the CDR3 is TGTGCCAGCAGTCGCCTTTTTTCCGATACGCAGTATTTT. It is translated as CASSRLFSDTQYF.

The V and J genes are TRBV9 and TRBJ1-1; D gene unclear. Germline values: CDR1 SGDLS, CDR2 YYNGEE. Between the trimmed V and J ends, which lost 3 bases and 11 bases, there was a span of 20 bases. This CDR3 has 14 residues. CDR3 loop: CASSARFEFHPAFF. CDR3 coding DNA: TGTGCCAGCAGCGCCCGCTTCGAATTCCATCCGGCTTTCTTT.

The genes are TRBV5-8 and TRBJ1-2; possible D gene TRBD1, 6 bases. This CDR3 contains 13 residues. V was cut by 3 bases and J by 9 bases, with 15 bases left in between. Germline assignment: CDR1 SGHTS and CDR2 YDEGEE. The CDR3, as DNA: TGTGCCAGCAGCTCGTCGGACAGTCTACGCTACACCTTC. Protein product: CASSSSDSLRYTF.

This clone was found once. The J gene is TRBJ2-1, the V gene TRBV2; TRBD2 agrees at 11 bases. From germline, CDR1 is SNHLY and CDR2 FYNNEI. The CDR3 spans 16 residues. V lost 5 bases to trimming and J lost 3 bases; unmatched junction nucleotides: 6. The CDR3 here is CASSRNSGGVYNEQFF. In DNA form, the CDR3 reads TGTGCCAGCAGTCGAAATAGCGGGGGGGTCTACAATGAGCAGTTCTTC. Combining the CDR3 with reference TRBV2 and TRBJ2-1 gives the whole variable domain EPEVTQTPSHQVTQMGQEVILRCVPISNHLYFYWYRQILGQKVEFLVSFYNNEISEKSEIFDDQFSVERPDGSNFTLKIRSTKLEDSAMYFCASSRNSGGVYNEQFFGPGTRLTVL.

This clone was picked up a small number of times. V usage is TRBV7-3 and J usage is TRBJ2-5, with TRBD2 as a possible D gene (5 bases). This CDR3 contains 15 residues. V was cut by 4 bases and J by 3 bases, with 15 bases left in between. Germline CDR1 SGHTA, CDR2 FQGTGA. The CDR3: CASSSVGVREETQYF. As DNA, the CDR3 is TGTGCCAGCAGCTCGGTCGGGGTACGCGAAGAGACCCAGTACTTC. The variable domain in full, completed from reference TRBV7-3 and TRBJ2-5, reads GAGVSQTPSNKVTEKGKYVELRCDPISGHTALYWYRQSLGQGPEFLIYFQGTGAADDSGLPNDRFFAVRPEGSVSTLKIQRTERGDSAVYLCASSSVGVREETQYFGPGTRLLVL.

The chain uses TRBV28 and TRBJ1-4; D uncertain. V lost 5 bases to trimming and J lost 8 bases, with 21 bases between them. Germline CDR1 and CDR2: MDHEN and SYDVKM. This CDR3 has 16 residues. This chain's CDR3 is CASSPSIAGLEEKLFF. The CDR3 DNA sequence: TGTGCCAGCAGTCCGTCGATCGCAGGACTCGAAGAAAAACTGTTTTTT.

The rearrangement joins TRBV28 to TRBJ1-1; possibly TRBD1 for D (5 bases). This CDR3 is built from 16 residues. Germline V CDR1 and CDR2: MDHEN, SYDVKM. V was pared by 7 bases and J by 0 bases, with 18 bases between. CDR3 DNA: TGTGCCAGCAACCAGGCTGGGGCCCCTTTGAACACTGAAGCTTTCTTT. It specifies CASNQAGAPLNTEAFF.

The genes are TRBV5-4 and TRBJ2-7; TRBD2 aligns across 12 bases. V trimming: 1 base; J trimming: 4 bases; junction bases outside the gene matches: 12. From germline, CDR1 is SGHNT and CDR2 YYREEE (reference sequence). CDR3 length equals 18 residues. In DNA, the CDR3 is TGTGCCAGCAGCTTGCCTAGCGGGGGGGCACCCGAACTATACGAGCAGTACTTC. It codes for CASSLPSGGAPELYEQYF. The full variable domain, its missing parts supplied by reference TRBV5-4 and TRBJ2-7, is ETGVTQSPTHLIKTRGQQVTLRCSSQSGHNTVSWYQQALGQGPQFIFQYYREEENGRGNFPPRFSGLQFPNYSSELNVNALELDDSALYLCASSLPSGGAPELYEQYFGPGTRLTVT.

This clone showed up just once. The rearrangement joins TRBV7-9 to TRBJ1-5; D call uncertain. V shed 5 bases and J shed 7 bases, with 15 bases lying between them. Germline V gene lookup returns CDR1 SEHNR and CDR2 FQNEAQ (reference sequence). The CDR3 loop spans 14 amino acids. As DNA, the CDR3 is TGTGCCAGCAGCACGGGTTCGGGAGAACAGCCCCAGCATTTT. Translated: CASSTGSGEQPQHF.

A single count supports this clone. V usage is TRBV2 and J usage is TRBJ1-4; 9 bases are a match to TRBD1. Germline values: CDR1 SNHLY, CDR2 FYNNEI. This CDR3 has 20 residues. V lost 0 bases to trimming and J lost 4 bases; unmatched junction nucleotides: 15. DNA for the CDR3: TGTGCCAGCAGTGAAGCGGGTCTTTTTCTTTCGGGACAGGGTAATGAAAAACTGTTTTTT. This translates into CASSEAGLFLSGQGNEKLFF.

This chain joins TRBV28 and TRBJ2-3; D is unresolved. There are 15 residues in the CDR3. Germline-derived CDR1 and CDR2 are MDHEN and SYDVKM. V was trimmed by 6 bases and J by 0 bases, leaving 13 bases between them. This CDR3 is CASSPPPKSTDTQYF. CDR3 DNA sequence: TGTGCCAGCAGCCCCCCGCCCAAAAGCACAGATACGCAGTATTTT.

The V gene is TRBV6-1, the J gene TRBJ1-1; D is perhaps TRBD1 (6 bases). The CDR3 runs 16 residues. Trimming stripped 0 bases from V and 5 bases from J, with 16 bases between. Germline loops: CDR1 MNHNS, CDR2 SASEGT. DNA for the CDR3: TGTGCCAGCAGTGAAGCGGGCAGGGGATCGGGGACTGAAGCTTTCTTT. Its translation is CASSEAGRGSGTEAFF.

The rearrangement uses TRBV19 and TRBJ1-6; D possibly corresponds to TRBD1 (5 bases). Germline CDR1 LNHDA, CDR2 SQIVND (reference sequence). Trimming left V 6 bases short and J 1 base short, with 7 bases between. The CDR3 is 14 residues long. CDR3 DNA sequence: TGTGCCAGTAGCGCAGGGTCCTATAATTCACCCCTCCACTTT. Its protein is CASSAGSYNSPLHF.

The CDR3 nucleotides read TGTGCCAGTAGTATAGATCATCAGGACGGCTCCTACAATGAGCAGTTCTTC. Protein product: CASSIDHQDGSYNEQFF. The chain employs TRBV19 and TRBJ2-1; no reliable D call. V lost 0 bases, J lost 0 bases, and 12 bases lay in between. The CDR3 sequence is 17 residues long. Germline V gene sequence: CDR1 LNHDA, CDR2 SQIVND (reference sequence).

The J gene is TRBJ1-3, the V gene TRBV27; 7 nucleotides match TRBD1. Germline trimming cut 6 bases from V and 8 bases from J; bases unmatched to any gene: 4. This CDR3 is 12 amino acids long. The germline gives CDR1 MNHEY, CDR2 SMNVEV (reference sequence). CDR3 coding DNA: TGTGCCAGCAGCAGCACAGGGGACACCATATATTTT. Translated, it gives CASSSTGDTIYF.

The chain uses TRBV9 and TRBJ1-2; D is unresolved. V was pared by 3 bases and J by 5 bases, with 20 bases between. The CDR3 is 16 residues long. Germline CDR1 SGDLS, CDR2 YYNGEE. The CDR3 is CASSAPWGGFGYGYTF. Written as DNA, the CDR3 is TGTGCCAGCAGCGCCCCCTGGGGAGGGTTTGGATATGGCTACACCTTC.

In this sample, this clone turned up many times. This likely comes from a read error, as the CDR3 has no conserved phenylalanine or tryptophan at its end. No DNA is shown, since the ends of the CDR3 on it are uncertain; the CDR3 is the one TCRdb lists. This rearrangement joins TRBV6-1 to TRBJ1-2. The CDR3 comprises 11 residues, both ends counted. Germline CDR1 MNHNS, CDR2 SASEGT. The CDR3 spells CASSELLDHSL.

This clone came up a few times. The chain employs TRBV19 and TRBJ2-1, with 7 nucleotides matching TRBD2. Germline trimming cut 3 bases from V and 9 bases from J; bases unmatched to any gene: 17. Germline CDR1 LNHDA, CDR2 SQIVND (reference sequence). CDR3 size: 17 residues. The CDR3 is CASSINSGAGPHGEQFF. For the CDR3, the DNA is TGTGCCAGTAGTATCAATTCCGGAGCGGGGCCCCACGGTGAGCAGTTCTTC.

This clone was found a few times. The chain has TRBV27 and TRBJ1-1; D gene unclear. In germline, CDR1 is MNHEY, CDR2 SMNVEV (reference sequence). The CDR3 sequence is 13 residues long. Trimming cost V 6 bases and J 5 bases, with 13 bases left between them. CDR3 sequence (DNA): TGTGCCAGCAGGGGATTGGGTGAAACTGAAGCTTTCTTT. Translating it yields CASRGLGETEAFF.

The CDR3 coding sequence is TGTGCCAGCAGTTACCAAGGGACATCGGGTCAGCCCCAGCATTTT. Its translation is CASSYQGTSGQPQHF. The chain employs TRBV6-6 and TRBJ1-5; D is perhaps TRBD1 (6 bases). Trimming pared 2 bases from V and 6 bases from J, leaving 14 bases between. This CDR3 region has 15 residues. Germline CDR1 is MNHNY and CDR2 is SVGAGI (reference sequence).

V usage is TRBV6-5 and J usage is TRBJ1-2, with D uncertain. Germline V CDR1 and CDR2: MNHEY, SVGAGI. The CDR3 extends over 12 amino acids. The V end lost 5 bases, the J end lost 3 bases, and 7 bases lay between the germline ends. In DNA form, the CDR3 reads TGTGCCAGCAGTAGCCTGTACTATGGCTACACCTTC. Its protein is CASSSLYYGYTF.

This sequence joins TRBV7-2 and TRBJ1-3; D remains unclear. The ends were cut back, 5 bases at V and 3 bases at J, with 11 bases in the middle. The V gene's germline CDR1 is SGHTA and CDR2 FQGNSA. The CDR3 has 14 residues. CDR3 protein: CASSPDTGGNTIYF. DNA for the CDR3: TGTGCCAGCAGCCCCGACACCGGTGGAAACACCATATATTTT.